The 14 T cell receptor beta chains below all came from one sample that was sequenced in a study of cytomegalovirus exposure and HLA in healthy donors. The PCR contained 60 Vbeta and 13 Jbeta primers. Libraries were prepared by immunoSEQ multiplex PCR; TCRdb keeps only in-frame clonotypes and omits some of them. Counted here are 150,000 or so clones, about 80% occurring once; the ten biggest clones make up about 1.4%. The sample taken for sequencing was PBMCs. Receptor source: a man between 25 and 39 years old in good health and CMV-seropositive.

The V and J genes are TRBV5-1 and TRBJ2-5; D not resolved. The CDR3 is 14 residues long. Looked up from germline, CDR1 is SGHRS and CDR2 is YFSETQ. V lost 0 bases, J lost 1 base, and 7 bases lay in between. The CDR3 loop is CASSLGQFQETQYF. The CDR3 bases are TGCGCCAGCAGCTTGGGGCAGTTCCAAGAGACCCAGTACTTC.

The chain employs TRBV29-1 and TRBJ1-2; D perhaps matches TRBD1 (6 bases). There are 11 residues in the CDR3. V was clipped by 7 bases and J by 6 bases, with 12 bases between them. Germline V gene sequence: CDR1 SQVTM, CDR2 ANQGSEA. CDR3 nucleotide sequence: TGCAGCGCCCGGACAGCGGATGGCTACACCTTC. Residues: CSARTADGYTF.

This chain connects TRBV5-8 to TRBJ1-5, with D possibly being TRBD1 (5 bases). Trimming pared 4 bases from V and 5 bases from J, leaving 13 bases between. Germline CDR1 SGHTS, CDR2 YDEGEE. There are 14 residues in the CDR3. The CDR3 loop reads CASSPWGRDQPQHF. The CDR3 DNA reads TGTGCCAGCAGCCCGTGGGGGAGGGATCAGCCCCAGCATTTT. Supplemented by reference TRBV5-8 and TRBJ1-5, the full variable domain reads EAGVTQSPTHLIKTRGQQATLRCSPISGHTSVYWYQQALGLGLQFLLWYDEGEERNRGNFPPRFSGRQFPNYSSELNVNALELEDSALYLCASSPWGRDQPQHFGDGTRLSIL.

V and J are TRBV6-1 and TRBJ1-6; 9 bases are a match to TRBD1. This CDR3 has 17 amino acids. Germline V gene data show CDR1 as MNHNS and CDR2 as SASEGT. Germline trimming cut 0 bases from V and 10 bases from J; bases unmatched to any gene: 10. CDR3 loop: CASSEAIRGQGYSPLHF. CDR3 DNA sequence: TGTGCCAGCAGTGAAGCGATCAGGGGACAGGGTTACTCACCCCTCCACTTT.

This chain connects TRBV11-3 to TRBJ1-1; D remains unclear. The germline gives CDR1 SGHNT, CDR2 YENEEA. Trimming left V 2 bases short and J 3 bases short, with 7 bases between. This CDR3 region has 13 residues. In DNA, the CDR3 is TGTGCCAGCAGCTTATCGGAGGACACTGAAGCTTTCTTT. This encodes CASSLSEDTEAFF.

This chain uses TRBV25-1 with TRBJ2-3; D possibly corresponds to TRBD2 (6 bases). Germline loops: CDR1 MGHDK, CDR2 SYGVNS. Trimming removed 2 bases at V and 6 bases at J, with 15 bases between. This CDR3 is 15 amino acids long. Written as DNA, the CDR3 is TGTGCCAGCAGTGAAATGAACGGGGCGGGGGATACGCAGTATTTT. This translates into CASSEMNGAGDTQYF.

The J gene is TRBJ2-1, the V gene TRBV7-3, with 9 nucleotides matching TRBD2. Germline V gene data show CDR1 as SGHTA and CDR2 as FQGTGA. This CDR3 spans 15 amino acids. V trimming: 1 base; J trimming: 6 bases; junction bases outside the gene matches: 4. The CDR3 DNA follows: TGTGCCAGCAGCTTAATGGCTAGCGGGGTCAATGAGCAGTTCTTC. Translating it yields CASSLMASGVNEQFF.

The chain recombines TRBV30 with TRBJ2-5, with TRBD1 matching over 7 bases. This CDR3 contains 13 residues. Germline V CDR1 and CDR2: GTSNPN, SVGIG (reference sequence). V was clipped by 5 bases and J by 1 base; unmatched bases: 4. The chain's CDR3 is CAWGTGVQETQYF. DNA for the CDR3: TGTGCCTGGGGCACAGGGGTCCAAGAGACCCAGTACTTC.

This chain uses TRBV7-3 with TRBJ2-7; 7 positions match TRBD1. CDR1 is SGHTA, CDR2 FQGTGA, per germline. This CDR3 contains 13 residues. V was pared by 4 bases and J by 6 bases, with 6 bases of the junction left unmatched. This chain's CDR3 is CASSSYRGSEQYF. The CDR3, as DNA: TGTGCCAGCAGCTCCTACAGGGGCAGCGAGCAGTACTTC.

The chain employs TRBV18 and TRBJ2-1; perhaps TRBD1 as D (6 bases). The CDR3 covers 12 residues. The V gene lost 6 bases and the J gene lost 6 bases, with 9 bases spanning the gap. Per the germline V gene, CDR1 is KGHSH and CDR2 is LQKENI. The DNA of the CDR3 is TGTGCCAGCTCGGGGGACACCAATGAGCAGTTCTTC. It encodes CASSGDTNEQFF.

The chain carries TRBV4-1 and TRBJ2-7, with TRBD1 matching 8 bases. Germline V lookup: CDR1 MGHRA, CDR2 YSYEKL. CDR3 size: 14 residues. V gave up 2 bases and J gave up 1 base; unmatched junction bases: 1. The CDR3 spells CASSQRQGSYEQYF. DNA for the CDR3: TGCGCCAGCAGCCAACGACAGGGGTCCTACGAGCAGTACTTC.

The chain recombines TRBV5-6 with TRBJ1-1; the match to TRBD1 covers 7 bases. Germline V gene lookup returns CDR1 SGHDT and CDR2 YYEEEE. J was trimmed by 5 bases and V by 0 bases; bases with no gene match: 4. This CDR3 region has 14 residues. The CDR3 DNA sequence: TGTGCCAGCAGCTTGGTGCCAGGGGGGACTGAAGCTTTCTTT. It yields the protein CASSLVPGGTEAFF.

The chain couples TRBV9 to TRBJ2-3, with TRBD2 identical over 12 bases. Germline V gene data show CDR1 as SGDLS and CDR2 as YYNGEE. This CDR3 is built from 17 residues. Germline trimming cut 4 bases from V and 3 bases from J; bases unmatched to any gene: 9. The chain's CDR3 is CASSFFAGTSGTDTQYF. The DNA for the CDR3 is TGTGCCAGCAGCTTTTTCGCCGGGACTAGCGGGACAGATACGCAGTATTTT. Variable domain in full (rest from reference TRBV9 and TRBJ2-3): DSGVTQTPKHLITATGQRVTLRCSPRSGDLSVYWYQQSLDQGLQFLIQYYNGEERAKGNILERFSAQQFPDLHSELNLSSLELGDSALYFCASSFFAGTSGTDTQYFGPGTRLTVL.

This clone was counted a single time. This rearrangement joins TRBV9 to TRBJ2-3, with 7 nucleotides matching TRBD2. V trimming: 7 bases; J trimming: 3 bases; junction bases outside the gene matches: 11. Germline CDR1 reads SGDLS; CDR2 reads YYNGEE. This CDR3 region has 15 residues. CDR3 bases: TGTGCCAGCGGGGATGGCAGGGAGGGGACAGATACGCAGTATTTT. Translated, it gives CASGDGREGTDTQYF.